The 16 T cell receptor beta chains below all came from one sample that was sequenced in a study of T cell clonotyping in hematopoietic cell transplantation. As for time point: recipient sample about 28 days before transplant, after cytoreduction. Some clones are missing from TCRdb's copy, which holds only in-frame ones; the method was immunoSEQ multiplex PCR. The table includes about 49,000 clones, 80% to 90% detected once. Sequencing used peripheral blood mononuclear cells, obtained before stem cell transplant. Every receptor here comes from a man between 60 and 75 years old with biphenotypic leukemia. Some clones in this sample may be carry-over from other donors' samples.

This chain's CDR3 is CASSLGAASGNTIYF. The CDR3, as DNA: TGCGCCAGCAGCTTGGGGGCGGCCTCTGGAAACACCATATATTTT. The chain combines TRBV5-1 with TRBJ1-3; D is unresolved. Looked up from germline, CDR1 is SGHRS and CDR2 is YFSETQ. V lost 0 bases to trimming and J lost 0 bases, with 7 bases between them. The CDR3 covers 15 residues. Combining the CDR3 with reference TRBV5-1 and TRBJ1-3 gives the whole variable domain KAGVTQTPRYLIKTRGQQVTLSCSPISGHRSVSWYQQTPGQGLQFLFEYFSETQRNKGNFPGRFSGRQFSNSRSEMNVSTLELGDSALYLCASSLGAASGNTIYFGEGSWLTVV.

The chain is built from TRBV28 and TRBJ2-7; perhaps TRBD2 as D (7 bases). V dropped 8 bases and J dropped 7 bases, with 15 bases sitting between them. CDR3 size: 12 residues. The germline gives CDR1 MDHEN, CDR2 SYDVKM. The CDR3 loop reads CASVRGGGEQYF. The CDR3 region has the DNA TGTGCCAGCGTGCGGGGAGGGGGTGAGCAGTACTTC. Variable domain in full (rest from reference TRBV28 and TRBJ2-7): DVKVTQSSRYLVKRTGEKVFLECVQDMDHENMFWYRQDPGLGLRLIYFSYDVKMKEKGDIPEGYSVSREKKERFSLILESASTNQTSMYLCASVRGGGEQYFGPGTRLTVT.

CDR3 sequence (DNA): TGCGCCAGCAGCTTAAGTTCCCGGGGTGAGCAGTTCTTC. This translates into CASSLSSRGEQFF. This rearrangement joins TRBV5-1 to TRBJ2-1; TRBD2 is a possible D gene (5 bases). The CDR3 covers 13 residues. Trimming stripped 2 bases from V and 9 bases from J, with 12 bases between. Germline values: CDR1 SGHRS, CDR2 YFSETQ.

V usage is TRBV25-1 and J usage is TRBJ1-1; 8 positions match TRBD1. This CDR3 region has 14 residues. V lost 5 bases to trimming and J lost 6 bases; unmatched junction nucleotides: 8. CDR1 and CDR2 (germline): MGHDK, SYGVNS. CDR3 coding DNA: TGTGCCAGCAGTAGGACAGGGTCTAAGGCTGAAGCTTTCTTT. Protein sequence: CASSRTGSKAEAFF.

The chain links TRBV28 to TRBJ1-1; D call uncertain. V lost 5 bases and J 6 bases, leaving 19 bases between the germline ends. The CDR3 extends over 15 amino acids. Germline V gene sequence: CDR1 MDHEN, CDR2 SYDVKM. The CDR3 spells CASSPASGWSAEAFF. The CDR3 DNA follows: TGTGCCAGCAGTCCAGCCTCGGGGTGGTCGGCTGAAGCTTTCTTT.

The J gene is TRBJ2-5, the V gene TRBV5-4; 8 positions agree with TRBD1. The J segment lost 1 base and the V segment lost 2 bases, leaving 1 base of the junction unmatched. This CDR3 is built from 14 residues. Germline lookup yields CDR1 SGHNT and CDR2 YYREEE (reference sequence). This CDR3 is CASSLDRGQETQYF. CDR3 bases: TGTGCCAGCAGCTTAGACAGGGGCCAAGAGACCCAGTACTTC.

The sample holds a few counts of this clone. The chain combines TRBV7-9 with TRBJ1-1; D unclear. Germline V lookup: CDR1 SEHNR, CDR2 FQNEAQ (reference sequence). CDR3 length equals 12 residues. Trimming took off 1 base at V and 8 bases at J, with 8 bases between the two ends. The CDR3, as DNA: TGTGCCAGCAGCTTAGGACCGTTAGAAGCTTTCTTT. Translating it yields CASSLGPLEAFF.

The V and J genes are TRBV7-3 and TRBJ1-1; no reliable D call. V dropped 2 bases and J dropped 3 bases, with 13 bases sitting between them. Per the germline V gene, CDR1 is SGHTA and CDR2 is FQGTGA. This CDR3 is 15 amino acids long. The CDR3 nucleotides read TGTGCCAGCAGCTTACATGGAATCGGGGACACTGAAGCTTTCTTT. Translation gives CASSLHGIGDTEAFF.

The chain joins TRBV7-9 to TRBJ1-2; 9 nucleotides line up with TRBD1. The junction had 7 bases not matched to a gene; V was cut back by 2 bases and J by 6 bases. CDR3 length equals 15 residues. Germline V gene sequence: CDR1 SEHNR, CDR2 FQNEAQ (reference sequence). CDR3: CASSLRTGESDGYTF. The CDR3 nucleotides read TGTGCCAGCAGCTTACGGACAGGGGAGTCGGATGGCTACACCTTC.

The chain combines TRBV5-6 with TRBJ1-2; a possible D gene is TRBD1 (6 bases). The ends were cut back, 3 bases at V and 7 bases at J, with 28 bases in the middle. Germline-derived CDR1 and CDR2 are SGHDT and YYEEEE. The CDR3 is made up of 18 amino acids. In nucleotides, the CDR3 is TGTGCCAGCAGCTCTGTGAGTCCTTTGTGGGGCAGGGGAAGTGGCTACACCTTC. As protein: CASSSVSPLWGRGSGYTF.

Notes on this clone: One junction end disagrees with the germline gene, perhaps due to a read error. This chain links TRBV23-1 with TRBJ1-1, with a possible D match to TRBD1 (5 bases). TRBV23-1 is known as an ORF, though its function is uncertain. The CDR3 has 12 residues. The CDR3 region has the DNA TGCGCCAGCAGTCAATTCGGGGGGGAGGTGCTCTTT. Translated: CASSQFGGEVLF.

This rearrangement joins TRBV15 to TRBJ2-7; unclear D gene. The CDR3 is 15 amino acids. The V gene's germline CDR1 is LNHNV and CDR2 YYDKDF (reference sequence). V was cut by 0 bases and J by 2 bases, with 11 bases left in between. CDR3 protein: CATSRDLAAAYEQYF. CDR3 nucleotides: TGTGCCACCAGCAGAGATCTGGCGGCGGCCTACGAGCAGTACTTC.

V gene TRBV9 combines with J gene TRBJ1-1; 8 bases map to TRBD1. Looked up from germline, CDR1 is SGDLS and CDR2 is YYNGEE. Trimming removed 0 bases from V and 4 bases from J; junction bases left unmatched: 2. The CDR3 spans 14 residues. The CDR3 loop reads CASSVEDRGTEAFF. In DNA form, the CDR3 reads TGTGCCAGCAGCGTAGAAGACAGGGGCACTGAAGCTTTCTTT.

This chain links TRBV9 with TRBJ1-2; no firm D call. CDR3 length: 14 amino acids. The V end was cut by 0 bases, the J end by 2 bases, with 8 bases between. CDR1 is SGDLS and CDR2 is YYNGEE in the germline V gene. The CDR3 DNA follows: TGTGCCAGCAGCGTAGGGACGGACAACTATGGCTACACCTTC. Amino acids: CASSVGTDNYGYTF.

The V call is TRBV7-6, the J call TRBJ2-7; 9 nucleotides agree with TRBD2. This CDR3 has 15 amino acids. The trim removed 8 bases at V and 0 bases at J, leaving 8 bases unmatched. The germline V gene encodes CDR1 SGHVS and CDR2 FNYEAQ. The CDR3: CASSLTSGDSYEQYF. CDR3 bases: TGTGCCAGCTCCCTGACTAGCGGAGACTCCTACGAGCAGTACTTC.

Notes on this clone: The same CDR3 is also encoded by other DNA sequences in this sample. The rearrangement uses TRBV28 and TRBJ2-7, with D hard to call. The CDR3 is 12 residues long. V dropped 6 bases and J dropped 1 base, with 7 bases sitting between them. Germline V gene sequence: CDR1 MDHEN, CDR2 SYDVKM. The CDR3 DNA reads TGTGCCAGCAGCCTGCCATCCTACGAGCAGTACTTC. Translated: CASSLPSYEQYF.